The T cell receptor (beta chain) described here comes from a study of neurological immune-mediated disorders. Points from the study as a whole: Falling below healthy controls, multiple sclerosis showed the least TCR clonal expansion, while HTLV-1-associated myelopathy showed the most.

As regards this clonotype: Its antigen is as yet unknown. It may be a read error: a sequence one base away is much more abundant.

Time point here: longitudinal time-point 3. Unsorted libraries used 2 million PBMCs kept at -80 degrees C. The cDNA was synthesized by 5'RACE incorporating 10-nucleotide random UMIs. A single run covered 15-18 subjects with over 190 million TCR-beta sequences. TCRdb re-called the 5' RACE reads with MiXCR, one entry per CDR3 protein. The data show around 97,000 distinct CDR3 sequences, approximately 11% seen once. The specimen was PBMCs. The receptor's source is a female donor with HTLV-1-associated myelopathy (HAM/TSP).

The chain's CDR3 is CASSRSRYNQKLFF. The CDR3 nucleotides are TGTGCCAGCTCTCGTTCCCGCTATAATCAAAAACTGTTTTTT. The rearrangement uses TRBV18 and TRBJ1-4; D ambiguous. This CDR3 is 14 amino acids long. CDR1 and CDR2 (germline): KGHSH, LQKENI.